This T cell receptor (beta chain) was obtained from a study of blood T cell repertoires in COVID-19. On the study more broadly: Sources were T cells, B-cell-depleted T cells, or PBMCs; the material itself was cDNA or gDNA.

TCRdb's table, derived via immunoSEQ multiplex PCR, lists solely in-frame clones and lacks some. The data hold roughly 290,000 clones, with roughly 88% observed a single time. V shed 3 bases and J shed 4 bases, with 12 bases lying between them. The CDR3 sequence is 15 residues long. From germline, CDR1 is SEHNR and CDR2 FQNEAQ (reference sequence). Either two negative PCRs, clearance, or symptom resolution qualified Cohort 3 donors as recovered. The sample consisted of PBMCs or T cells enriched from blood (not recorded which). This clonotype originated in a man younger than 45 who had recovered from COVID-19. This sequence joins TRBV7-9 and TRBJ1-4; D is perhaps TRBD1 (6 bases). In DNA, the CDR3 is TGTGCCAGCAGCTTTTACGGACAGTTTAATGAAAAACTGTTTTTT. As protein: CASSFYGQFNEKLFF.